This T cell receptor beta chain was profiled in a study of blood T cell repertoires in COVID-19. In the original analysis: Using reference gene primer amplification, nucleated cell counts were estimated. Clones were read by immunoSEQ multiplex PCR, and TCRdb kept only the in-frame ones, dropping some. D and trimming were read from the DNA, whereas the V and J calls and clone size are those reported in that table. The table includes hundreds of thousands of clones, about 88% detected once. V was pared by 6 bases and J by 4 bases, with 10 bases between. The CDR3 runs to 13 residues. Germline V lookup: CDR1 SNHLY, CDR2 FYNNEI.

This TCR derives from a woman aged 45 to 65 with COVID-19, enrolled during active disease. The sequencing sample was made of peripheral blood. J is TRBJ1-3 and V is TRBV2; the D is unclear. As DNA, the CDR3 is TGTGCCAGCAGGGAGGGCCCGGGAAACACCATATATTTT. This encodes CASREGPGNTIYF. The variable domain in full, with the rest retrieved from reference TRBV2 and TRBJ1-3, is EPEVTQTPSHQVTQMGQEVILRCVPISNHLYFYWYRQILGQKVEFLVSFYNNEISEKSEIFDDQFSVERPDGSNFTLKIRSTKLEDSAMYFCASREGPGNTIYFGEGSWLTVV.